This entry lists 5 T cell receptor beta chains sequenced from one sample in a study of CD8 T cells in Susac syndrome (dated by TCRdb to between 2019 and 2020). Receptor amplification or capture employed the immunoSEQ multiplex PCR assay. RNA was extracted with the RNeasy kit and 0.5 to 1 ug was reverse transcribed using random hexamers. TCRdb cleaned the public reads at Q25 with fastp, built clones with MiXCR and kept in-frame beta chains. Every entry covers one CDR3 protein and lists the most common genes and DNA from its rows. Counted in this sample were some 110,000 distinct CDR3 sequences; 85% to 95% of them appeared once. Of the sample, about 0.087% is held by the ten largest clones. Sequenced sample: CD4+ T cells from PBMCs. These TCRs come from a human donor with multiple sclerosis.

The chain joins TRBV30 to TRBJ1-5, with a tentative D call TRBD1 (5 bases). Germline-derived CDR1 and CDR2 are GTSNPN and SVGIG (reference sequence). V lost 6 bases and J 5 bases, leaving 17 bases between the germline ends. The CDR3 consists of 14 residues. The CDR3 DNA follows: TGTGCCTGCCAAGCCGGAGGGGCCTATCAGCCCCAGCATTTT. Amino acids: CACQAGGAYQPQHF.

The V gene is TRBV4-1, the J gene TRBJ1-6, with TRBD1 matching 9 bases. The CDR3 totals 18 residues. J lost 6 bases, V lost 4 bases, and 13 bases had no gene match. The germline V gene encodes CDR1 MGHRA and CDR2 YSYEKL. The DNA of the CDR3 is TGCGCCAGCAGCCGCGAAGAGGGACAGGGTTTTCGTAATTCACCCCTCCACTTT. It yields the protein CASSREEGQGFRNSPLHF.

The chain has TRBV20-1 and TRBJ2-7; D possibly uses TRBD1 or TRBD2 (5 bases each). Trimming left V 0 bases short and J 0 bases short, with 12 bases between. The CDR3 covers 15 residues. Germline CDR1 reads DFQATT; CDR2 reads SNEGSKA (reference sequence). The CDR3 bases are TGCAGTGCTAGAGATCGGGGCAGGGACTCCTACGAGCAGTACTTC. Protein: CSARDRGRDSYEQYF.

The chain uses TRBV29-1 and TRBJ1-1; TRBD1 matches 8 bases. Germline CDR1 and CDR2: SQVTM and ANQGSEA. The CDR3 totals 13 residues. V lost 3 bases to trimming and J lost 2 bases; unmatched junction nucleotides: 2. The CDR3 DNA reads TGCAGCGTTGACACAGGGGGAAACACTGAAGCTTTCTTT. Its translation is CSVDTGGNTEAFF.

This sequence joins TRBV5-6 and TRBJ1-2, with D perhaps matching TRBD1 (6 bases). In germline, CDR1 is SGHDT, CDR2 YYEEEE. Trimming took off 4 bases at V and 6 bases at J, with 16 bases between the two ends. The CDR3 runs to 14 residues. The CDR3 nucleotides read TGTGCCAGCAGCCTCCGGGGACAACCTAATGGCTACACCTTC. Protein sequence: CASSLRGQPNGYTF.